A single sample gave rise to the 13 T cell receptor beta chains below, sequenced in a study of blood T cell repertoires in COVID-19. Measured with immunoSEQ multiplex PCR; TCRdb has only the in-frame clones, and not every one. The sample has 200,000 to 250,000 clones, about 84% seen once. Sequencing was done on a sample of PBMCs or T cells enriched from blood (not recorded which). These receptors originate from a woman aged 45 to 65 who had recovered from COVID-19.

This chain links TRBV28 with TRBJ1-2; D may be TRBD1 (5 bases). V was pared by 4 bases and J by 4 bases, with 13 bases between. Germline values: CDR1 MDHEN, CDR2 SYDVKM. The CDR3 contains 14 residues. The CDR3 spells CASSYGPQGYGYTF. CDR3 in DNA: TGTGCCAGCAGTTATGGGCCTCAGGGCTATGGCTACACCTTC.

CDR3 in amino acids: CASSFRGADFDEQFF. In nucleotides, the CDR3 is TGTGCCAGCAGCTTTCGGGGGGCGGACTTCGATGAGCAGTTCTTC. This rearrangement joins TRBV7-2 to TRBJ2-1; D might be TRBD2 (7 bases). The V end lost 3 bases, the J end lost 8 bases, and 17 bases lay between the germline ends. The CDR3 sequence is 15 residues long. Looked up from germline, CDR1 is SGHTA and CDR2 is FQGNSA.

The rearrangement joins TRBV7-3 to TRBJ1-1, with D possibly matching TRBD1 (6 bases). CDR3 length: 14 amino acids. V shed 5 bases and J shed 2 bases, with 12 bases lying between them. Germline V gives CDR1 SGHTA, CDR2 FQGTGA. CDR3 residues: CASSHSGGNTEAFF. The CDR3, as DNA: TGTGCCAGCAGCCACTCGGGGGGCAACACTGAAGCTTTCTTT.

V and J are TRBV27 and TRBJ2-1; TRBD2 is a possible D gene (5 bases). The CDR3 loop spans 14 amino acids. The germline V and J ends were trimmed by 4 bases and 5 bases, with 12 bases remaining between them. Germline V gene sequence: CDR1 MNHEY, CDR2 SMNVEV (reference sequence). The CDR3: CASSSHGLNNEQFF. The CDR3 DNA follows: TGTGCCAGCAGTTCACACGGACTTAACAATGAGCAGTTCTTC.

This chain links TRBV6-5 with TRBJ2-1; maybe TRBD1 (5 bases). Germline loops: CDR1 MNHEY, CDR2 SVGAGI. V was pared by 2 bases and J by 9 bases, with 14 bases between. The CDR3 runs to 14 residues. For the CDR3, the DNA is TGTGCCAGCAGTTACCTTCCGCAGGGCCCTGAGCAGTTCTTC. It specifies CASSYLPQGPEQFF.

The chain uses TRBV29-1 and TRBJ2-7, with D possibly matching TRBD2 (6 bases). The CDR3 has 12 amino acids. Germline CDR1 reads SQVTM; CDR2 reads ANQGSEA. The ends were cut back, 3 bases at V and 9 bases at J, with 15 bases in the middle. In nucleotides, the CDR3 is TGCAGCGTTGAGGCCTCGGGAGTCATGCAGTACTTC. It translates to CSVEASGVMQYF.

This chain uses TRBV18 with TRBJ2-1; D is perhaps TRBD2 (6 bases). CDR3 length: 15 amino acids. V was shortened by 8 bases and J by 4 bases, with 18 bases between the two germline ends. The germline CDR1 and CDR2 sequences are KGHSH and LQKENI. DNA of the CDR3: TGTGCCAGCCGGGTCGACCTAGCGACTTACAATGAGCAGTTCTTC. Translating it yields CASRVDLATYNEQFF.

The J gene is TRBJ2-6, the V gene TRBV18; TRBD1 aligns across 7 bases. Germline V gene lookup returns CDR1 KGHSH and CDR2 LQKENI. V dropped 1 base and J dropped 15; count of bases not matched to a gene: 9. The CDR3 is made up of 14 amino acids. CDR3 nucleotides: TGTGCCAGCTCACCACTAGACAGGGCCGGGGACCTGACTTTC. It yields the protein CASSPLDRAGDLTF. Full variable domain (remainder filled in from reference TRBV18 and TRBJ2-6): NAGVMQNPRHLVRRRGQEARLRCSPMKGHSHVYWYRQLPEEGLKFMVYLQKENIIDESGMPKERFSAEFPKEGPSILRIQQVVRGDSAAYFCASSPLDRAGDLTFGAGSRLTVL.

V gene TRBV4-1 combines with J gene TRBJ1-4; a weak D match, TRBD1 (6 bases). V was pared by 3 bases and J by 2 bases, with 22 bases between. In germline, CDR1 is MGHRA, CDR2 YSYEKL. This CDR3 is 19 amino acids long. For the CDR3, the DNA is TGCGCCAGCAGCCACCGCAGCCCGGCCCAGGGGCGGACTAATGAAAAACTGTTTTTT. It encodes CASSHRSPAQGRTNEKLFF.

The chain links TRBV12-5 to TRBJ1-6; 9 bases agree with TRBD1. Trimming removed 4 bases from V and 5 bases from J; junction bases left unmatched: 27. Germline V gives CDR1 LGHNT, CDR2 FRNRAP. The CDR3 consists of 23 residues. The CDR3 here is CASGSSQSKLQFTGTGNNSPLHF. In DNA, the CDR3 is TGTGCTAGTGGTTCGAGCCAGAGCAAACTTCAATTTACCGGGACAGGGAATAATTCACCCCTCCACTTT.

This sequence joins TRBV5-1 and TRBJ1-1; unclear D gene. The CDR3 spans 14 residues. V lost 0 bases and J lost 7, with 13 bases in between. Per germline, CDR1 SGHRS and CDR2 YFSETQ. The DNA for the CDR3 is TGCGCCAGCAGCTTGGAGGCGTGGGCAGATGAAGCTTTCTTT. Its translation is CASSLEAWADEAFF. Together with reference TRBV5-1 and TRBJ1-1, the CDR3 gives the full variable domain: KAGVTQTPRYLIKTRGQQVTLSCSPISGHRSVSWYQQTPGQGLQFLFEYFSETQRNKGNFPGRFSGRQFSNSRSEMNVSTLELGDSALYLCASSLEAWADEAFFGQGTRLTVV.

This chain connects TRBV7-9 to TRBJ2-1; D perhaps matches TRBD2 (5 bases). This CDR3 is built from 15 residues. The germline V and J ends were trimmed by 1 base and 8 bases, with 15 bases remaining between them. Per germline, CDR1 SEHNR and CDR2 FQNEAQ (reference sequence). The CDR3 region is CASSLGTSEADEQFF. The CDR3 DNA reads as TGTGCCAGCAGCTTAGGGACCTCCGAAGCGGATGAGCAGTTCTTC.

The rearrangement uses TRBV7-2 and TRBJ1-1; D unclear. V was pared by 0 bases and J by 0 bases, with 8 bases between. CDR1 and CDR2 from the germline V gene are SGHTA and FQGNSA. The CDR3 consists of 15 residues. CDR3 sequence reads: CASSLASSVNTEAFF. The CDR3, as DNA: TGTGCCAGCAGCTTAGCGTCTTCCGTGAACACTGAAGCTTTCTTT.